What follows describes a single TCR beta chain. Per the authors' pipeline: Reference gene primer amplification in the assay estimated nucleated cell counts. The protocol was immunoSEQ multiplex PCR, while the TCRdb copy is restricted to in-frame clones and leaves out a portion. That table supplies the V and J calls and clone size; D and trimming were determined from the DNA. The sample holds approximately 190,000 clones, around 84% seen once. CDR3 length equals 14 residues. J lost 6 bases, V lost 5 bases, and 8 bases had no gene match. Germline V gene sequence: CDR1 SEHNR, CDR2 FQNEAQ (reference sequence). These data are taken from a study of blood T cell repertoires in COVID-19. Study context: Spain, Italy and the United States supplied samples that represented acute and convalescent COVID-19. T cells, B-cell-depleted T cells, or PBMCs supplied cDNA or gDNA.

The clonotype originates from a man aged 25 to 45 with active or convalescent COVID-19. The V and J genes are TRBV7-9 and TRBJ2-7; 9 bases map to TRBD1. The sequenced sample was peripheral blood. The CDR3 here is CASSLTGTGSEQYF. The CDR3 region has the DNA TGTGCCAGCAGCCTTACCGGGACAGGGAGCGAGCAGTACTTC.